Many counts were recorded for the clone carrying this TCR beta chain. The study's library attached unique molecular identifiers to single cDNA molecules. Each CDR3 protein gets one entry after TCRdb re-called the reads with MiXCR. Of 120,000 or so distinct CDR3 sequences listed, about 8.9% are singletons. This specimen belongs to a study of human T cells and chemical hapten exposure. Germline V lookup: CDR1 SQVTM, CDR2 ANQGSEA. The CDR3 spans 14 residues. Unfractionated whole blood yielded the extracted total RNA. The rearrangement links TRBV29-1 to TRBJ2-1, with D perhaps TRBD1 (7 bases). The source of this sequence is a human donor in good health. Some clones in this sample may be carry-over from other donors' samples. Sequencing was carried out using whole blood. This chain's CDR3 is CSAGTALSYNEQFF. In nucleotides, the CDR3 is TGCAGTGCGGGGACAGCCCTGTCCTACAATGAGCAGTTCTTC.